This section outlines one T cell receptor (beta chain) sequence together with its context. Participants' reported clinical history set cohort assignment. Original processing notes: From reference gene primer amplification, estimates of nucleated cell counts were derived. Measured with immunoSEQ multiplex PCR; TCRdb has only the in-frame clones, and not every one. V, J and clone size are those of that table, while D and trimming were read from the DNA. The table records fewer than 400,000 clones, 75% to 90% of them present only once. The data derive from a study of blood T cell repertoires in COVID-19. For the study at large: PBMCs, B-cell-depleted T cells, or T cells provided the cDNA or gDNA that made up the material.

V was pared by 5 bases and J by 10 bases, with 11 bases between. The germline gives CDR1 SEHNR, CDR2 FQNEAQ (reference sequence). The CDR3 runs 11 residues. The clonotype comes from a man between 60 and 70 years old who had recovered from COVID-19. V is TRBV7-9 and J is TRBJ1-1; the D gene is possibly TRBD1 (6 bases). Sequencing was performed on PBMCs or T cells enriched from blood (not recorded which). CDR3 sequence (DNA): TGTGCCAGCAGCATAAGGGGGAGAGCTTTCTTT. Its protein is CASSIRGRAFF. Filled out from reference TRBV7-9 and TRBJ1-1, the complete variable domain reads DTGVSQNPRHKITKRGQNVTFRCDPISEHNRLYWYRQTLGQGPEFLTYFQNEAQLEKSRLLSDRFSAERPKGSFSTLEIQRTEQGDSAMYLCASSIRGRAFFGQGTRLTVV.